These T cell receptor beta chains were read from a single sample in a study of PD-L1 blockade in urothelial cancer. Clones were read by immunoSEQ multiplex PCR, and TCRdb kept only the in-frame ones, dropping some. The sample has approximately 110,000 clones, approximately 90% seen once. The sequences come from PBMCs, collected around atezolizumab (anti-PD-L1) treatment. These receptors were taken from a man between 60 and 75 years old with urothelial cancer. Both conserved end residues are part of each CDR3. The D gene is left open where the match is weak. Clone size appears in some rows only: once, few, many, or a class for an expanded clone.

j_gene | abundance | v_gene | d_gene | CDR3aa | CDR3nt
TRBJ2-7 | - | TRBV13 | TRBD1 | CASSHGTGANEQYF | TGTGCCAGCAGCCATGGGACAGGGGCCAACGAGCAGTACTTC
TRBJ1-1 | - | TRBV7-2 | TRBD1 | CASSYPPQGATEAFF | TGTGCCAGCAGCTACCCACCACAGGGGGCTACTGAAGCTTTCTTT
TRBJ2-2 | - | TRBV11-2 | TRBD2 | CASSELAGVGGELFF | TGTGCCAGCAGCGAACTAGCGGGAGTGGGCGGGGAGCTGTTTTTT
TRBJ1-1 | few | TRBV9 | TRBD1 | CASRGQENTEAFF | TGTGCCAGCAGAGGACAGGAGAACACTGAAGCTTTCTTT
TRBJ1-4 | - | TRBV7-2 | - | CASSFSGREKLFF | TGTGCCAGCAGCTTTTCAGGCCGTGAAAAACTGTTTTTT
TRBJ2-3 | - | TRBV5-5 | TRBD1 | CASSSWRQGTDTQYF | TGTGCCAGCAGCTCCTGGCGACAGGGGACAGATACGCAGTATTTT
TRBJ1-1 | - | TRBV5-4 | - | CASSLVGRGTVNTEAFF | TGTGCCAGCAGCTTGGTGGGCCGGGGTACGGTGAACACTGAAGCTTTCTTT
TRBJ1-1 | - | TRBV10-3 | - | CAISPPGMNTEAFF | TGTGCCATCAGTCCTCCGGGGATGAACACTGAAGCTTTCTTT
TRBJ2-5 | - | TRBV4-1 | TRBD2 | CASSQEWRGGQETQYF | TGCGCCAGCAGCCAAGAGTGGCGGGGGGGTCAAGAGACCCAGTACTTC
TRBJ1-2 | - | TRBV5-1 | - | CASTVLGRGGDGYTF | TGCGCCAGCACCGTCCTGGGTCGGGGGGGAGATGGCTACACCTTC
TRBJ2-1 | - | TRBV28 | - | CASSVPSGHYNEQFF | TGTGCCAGCAGTGTACCCAGCGGTCACTACAATGAGCAGTTCTTC
TRBJ2-6 | - | TRBV9 | - | CASSARGGANVLTF | TGTGCCAGCAGCGCCAGGGGTGGGGCCAACGTCCTGACTTTC
TRBJ1-4 | few | TRBV19 | TRBD1 | CASSGRSTGFSEKLFF | TGTGCCAGTAGTGGACGATCGACAGGGTTCAGTGAAAAACTGTTTTTT
TRBJ1-2 | - | TRBV7-9 | TRBD1 | CASSPGTGIYGYTF | TGTGCCAGCAGCCCGGGGACAGGGATCTATGGCTACACCTTC
TRBJ2-3 | once | TRBV4-2 | TRBD2 | CASSQEPGLVTDTQYF | TGTGCCAGCAGCCAAGAACCGGGACTAGTGACAGATACGCAGTATTTT
TRBJ2-5 | - | TRBV7-9 | TRBD2 | CASSSSGGEQETQYF | TGTGCCAGCAGTTCTAGCGGGGGGGAACAAGAGACCCAGTACTTC
TRBJ2-7 | - | TRBV5-1 | TRBD1 | CASSAGTGYPTSEQYF | TGCGCCAGCAGCGCCGGGACAGGCTACCCTACCTCCGAGCAGTACTTC
TRBJ2-7 | - | TRBV4-2 | TRBD2 | CASSPAGAIYEQYF | TGTGCCAGCAGCCCAGCGGGAGCCATCTACGAGCAGTACTTC
TRBJ2-2 | once | TRBV28 | TRBD2 | CASSLGGGSFRTGELFF | TGTGCCAGCAGTTTAGGAGGCGGGAGTTTTCGGACCGGGGAGCTGTTTTTT
TRBJ2-7 | - | TRBV2 | - | CASRQTGWDEQYF | TGTGCCAGCAGGCAGACAGGATGGGACGAGCAGTACTTC
TRBJ2-2 | - | TRBV7-7 | - | CASSLAPRGAPTGELFF | TGTGCCAGCAGCTTAGCTCCTCGGGGGGCGCCTACCGGGGAGCTGTTTTTT
TRBJ1-1 | - | TRBV7-2 | - | CASSLVEGYTEAFF | TGTGCCAGCAGCTTAGTGGAGGGGTATACTGAAGCTTTCTTT
TRBJ2-3 | - | TRBV7-9 | TRBD2 | CASSKTTSDTDTQYF | TGTGCCAGCAGCAAAACGACTAGCGACACAGATACGCAGTATTTT
TRBJ1-6 | - | TRBV4-3 | - | CASSQFLSGMDSPLHF | TGCGCCAGCAGCCAATTCCTATCCGGGATGGATTCACCCCTCCACTTT
TRBJ2-7 | - | TRBV9 | - | CASSHLGPGDSEQYF | TGTGCCAGCAGCCACTTGGGTCCGGGTGACAGCGAGCAGTACTTC
TRBJ1-1 | - | TRBV6-5 | - | CASSYRDTDTEAFF | TGTGCCAGCAGTTACCGTGACACGGACACTGAAGCTTTCTTT
TRBJ1-4 | few | TRBV28 | - | CASSLVAWGVREKLFF | TGTGCCAGCAGTTTAGTAGCGTGGGGAGTACGCGAAAAACTGTTTTTT
TRBJ2-3 | - | TRBV23-1 | - | CASSQSKGRVCTDTQYF | TGCGCCAGCAGTCAATCGAAGGGCAGGGTCTGCACAGATACGCAGTATTTT